The count of the clone carrying this TCR beta chain is one. How the authors handled the data: Amplifying reference gene primers gave estimates of nucleated cell counts. Profiled with immunoSEQ multiplex PCR; TCRdb holds only in-frame clones, not every one. V, J and clone size derive from that table, while D and trimming were established from the DNA sequence. Of about 180,000 clones listed, 80% to 90% are singletons. One Seattle source followed patients from active infection through their disease course. This sample is part of a study of blood T cell repertoires in COVID-19. About the study: The United States, Italy and Spain supplied acute and convalescent COVID-19 samples. T cells, B-cell-depleted T cells, or PBMCs supplied cDNA or gDNA.

Sequences were obtained from peripheral blood. The source is a woman aged 80 or over with COVID-19, enrolled during active disease.

CDR3 in amino acids: CASIQELVGEQFF. The DNA for the CDR3 is TGTGCCAGCATACAGGAGCTGGTAGGTGAGCAGTTCTTC. J is TRBJ2-1 and V is TRBV2; TRBD1 might be the D (5 bases). V lost 7 bases to trimming and J lost 9 bases, with 16 bases between them. The germline CDR1 and CDR2 sequences are SNHLY and FYNNEI. The CDR3 runs 13 residues.